One sample yielded the 2 T cell receptor beta chains listed below, sequenced in a study of blood T cell repertoires in COVID-19. The assay was immunoSEQ multiplex PCR, and TCRdb's table has in-frame clones only and misses some. The table includes about 250,000 clones, around 86% detected once. Sequenced input: PBMCs or T cells enriched from blood (not recorded which). Every receptor here comes from a man between 18 and 29 years old who had recovered from COVID-19.

A single count supports this clone. The chain links TRBV5-1 to TRBJ1-1; 8 bases map to TRBD1. J gave up 5 bases and V 4 bases, and 7 bases lay outside the gene matches. In germline, CDR1 is SGHRS, CDR2 YFSETQ. The CDR3 has 14 amino acids. CDR3 nucleotide sequence: TGCGCCAGCAGCCCAGGACAGGGTGGTACTGAAGCTTTCTTT. It yields the protein CASSPGQGGTEAFF.

The chain recombines TRBV19 with TRBJ2-1, with 8 positions matching TRBD2. This CDR3 comprises 17 residues. V gave up 6 bases and J gave up 2 bases; unmatched junction bases: 12. The germline CDR1 and CDR2 sequences are LNHDA and SQIVND (reference sequence). The CDR3 bases are TGTGCCAGTAGGCCACTAGCGGAAGGAGTAACCTACAATGAGCAGTTCTTC. Protein sequence: CASRPLAEGVTYNEQFF.